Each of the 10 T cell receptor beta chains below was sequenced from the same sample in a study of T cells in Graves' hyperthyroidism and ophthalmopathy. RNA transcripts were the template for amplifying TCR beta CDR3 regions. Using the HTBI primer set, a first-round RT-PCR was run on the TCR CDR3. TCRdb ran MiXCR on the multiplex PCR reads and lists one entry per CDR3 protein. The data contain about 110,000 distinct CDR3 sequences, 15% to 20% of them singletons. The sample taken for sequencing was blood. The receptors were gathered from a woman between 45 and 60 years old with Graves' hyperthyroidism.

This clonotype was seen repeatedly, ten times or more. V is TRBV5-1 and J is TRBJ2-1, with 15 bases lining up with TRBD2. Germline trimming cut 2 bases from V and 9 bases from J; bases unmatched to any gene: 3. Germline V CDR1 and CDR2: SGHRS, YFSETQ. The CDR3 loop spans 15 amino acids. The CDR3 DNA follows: TGCGCCAGCAGCTTCTCGGGACTAGCGGGAGGTGAGCAGTTCTTC. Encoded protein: CASSFSGLAGGEQFF.

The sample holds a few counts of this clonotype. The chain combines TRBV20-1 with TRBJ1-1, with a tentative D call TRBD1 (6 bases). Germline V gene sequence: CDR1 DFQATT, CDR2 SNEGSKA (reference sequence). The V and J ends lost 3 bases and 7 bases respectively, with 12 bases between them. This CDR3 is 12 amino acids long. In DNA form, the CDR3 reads TGCAGTGCTAGGTGGGGGCAGGGTGAAGCTTTCTTT. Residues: CSARWGQGEAFF.

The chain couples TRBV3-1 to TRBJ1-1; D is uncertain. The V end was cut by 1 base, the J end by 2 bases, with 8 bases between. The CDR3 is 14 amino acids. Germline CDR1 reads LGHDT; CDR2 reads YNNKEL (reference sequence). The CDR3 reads CASSQAGINTEAFF. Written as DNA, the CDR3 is TGTGCCAGCAGCCAAGCGGGGATAAACACTGAAGCTTTCTTT.

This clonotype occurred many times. In nucleotides, the CDR3 is TGTGCCAGCAGTTCCACGGCGGGCGGCTACGAGCAGTACTTC. Protein: CASSSTAGGYEQYF. The chain carries TRBV6-1 and TRBJ2-7; possible D gene TRBD2, 5 bases. Germline CDR1 is MNHNS and CDR2 is SASEGT. This CDR3 spans 14 amino acids. Trimming removed 5 bases from V and 3 bases from J, with 14 bases in between.

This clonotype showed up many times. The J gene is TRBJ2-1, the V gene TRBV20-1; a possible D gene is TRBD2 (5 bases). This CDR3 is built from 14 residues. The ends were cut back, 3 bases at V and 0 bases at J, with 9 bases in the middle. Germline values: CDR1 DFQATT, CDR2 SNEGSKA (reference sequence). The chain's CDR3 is CSARDSRSYNEQFF. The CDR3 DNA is TGCAGTGCTAGGGACTCCCGCTCCTACAATGAGCAGTTCTTC.

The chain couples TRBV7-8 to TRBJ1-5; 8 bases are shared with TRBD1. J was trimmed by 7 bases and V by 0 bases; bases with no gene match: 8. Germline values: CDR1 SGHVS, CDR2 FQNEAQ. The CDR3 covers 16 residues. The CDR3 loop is CASSLAFGQGGQPQHF. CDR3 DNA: TGTGCCAGCAGCTTAGCTTTCGGACAGGGAGGACAGCCCCAGCATTTT.

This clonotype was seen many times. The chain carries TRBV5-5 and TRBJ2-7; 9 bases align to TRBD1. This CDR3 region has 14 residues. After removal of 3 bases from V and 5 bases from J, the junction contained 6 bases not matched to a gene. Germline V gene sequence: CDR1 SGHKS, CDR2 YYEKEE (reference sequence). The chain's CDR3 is CASSSDRGRHEQYF. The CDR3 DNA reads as TGTGCCAGCAGCTCGGACAGGGGTAGGCACGAGCAGTACTTC.

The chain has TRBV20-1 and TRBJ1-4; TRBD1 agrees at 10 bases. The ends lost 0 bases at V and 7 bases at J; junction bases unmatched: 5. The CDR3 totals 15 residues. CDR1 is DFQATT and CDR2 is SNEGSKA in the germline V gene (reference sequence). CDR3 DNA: TGCAGTGCTAGAGAACCCCGGGACAGGGGTGAAAAACTGTTTTTT. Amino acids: CSAREPRDRGEKLFF.

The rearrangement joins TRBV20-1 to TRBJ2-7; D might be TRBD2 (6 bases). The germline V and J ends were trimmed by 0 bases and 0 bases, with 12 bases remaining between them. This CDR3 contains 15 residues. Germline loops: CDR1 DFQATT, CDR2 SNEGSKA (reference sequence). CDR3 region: CSARDKLASSYEQYF. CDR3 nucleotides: TGCAGTGCTAGAGATAAGCTAGCGAGCTCCTACGAGCAGTACTTC.

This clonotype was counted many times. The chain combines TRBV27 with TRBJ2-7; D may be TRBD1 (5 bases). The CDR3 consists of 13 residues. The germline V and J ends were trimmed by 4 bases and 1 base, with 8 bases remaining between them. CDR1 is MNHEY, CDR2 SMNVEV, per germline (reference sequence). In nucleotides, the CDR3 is TGTGCCAGCAGTTCAGGGCCGTCCTACGAGCAGTACTTC. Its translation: CASSSGPSYEQYF.